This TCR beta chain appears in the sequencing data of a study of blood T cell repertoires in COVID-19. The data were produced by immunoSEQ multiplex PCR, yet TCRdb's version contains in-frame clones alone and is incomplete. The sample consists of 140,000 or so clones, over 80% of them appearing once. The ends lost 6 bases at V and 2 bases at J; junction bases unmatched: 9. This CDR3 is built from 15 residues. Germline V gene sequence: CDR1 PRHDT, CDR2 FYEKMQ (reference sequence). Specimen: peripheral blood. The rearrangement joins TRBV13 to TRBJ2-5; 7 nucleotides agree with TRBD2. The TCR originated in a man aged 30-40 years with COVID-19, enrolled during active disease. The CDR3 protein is CASSSGTTLQETQYF. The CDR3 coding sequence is TGTGCCAGCAGTTCCGGGACTACTCTACAAGAGACCCAGTACTTC.